This T cell receptor (beta chain) emerged from a study of cytomegalovirus exposure and HLA in healthy donors. Amplification used 60 Vbeta primers and 13 Jbeta primers. Libraries were prepared by immunoSEQ multiplex PCR; TCRdb keeps only in-frame clonotypes and omits some of them. The profile covers 150,000 or so clones, with around 70% appearing a single time and 2.1% taken by the ten largest. V lost 6 bases to trimming and J lost 2 bases, with 8 bases between them. Germline lookup yields CDR1 MNHNY and CDR2 SVGAGI (reference sequence). This CDR3 comprises 12 residues. Sequenced material: PBMCs. This chain connects TRBV6-6 to TRBJ2-7; D gene unclear. The TCR was taken from a man aged 30-40 years in good health and CMV-seronegative. The CDR3 DNA reads as TGTGCCAGCAGCCGCACGGCCTACGAGCAGTACTTC. It yields the protein CASSRTAYEQYF.